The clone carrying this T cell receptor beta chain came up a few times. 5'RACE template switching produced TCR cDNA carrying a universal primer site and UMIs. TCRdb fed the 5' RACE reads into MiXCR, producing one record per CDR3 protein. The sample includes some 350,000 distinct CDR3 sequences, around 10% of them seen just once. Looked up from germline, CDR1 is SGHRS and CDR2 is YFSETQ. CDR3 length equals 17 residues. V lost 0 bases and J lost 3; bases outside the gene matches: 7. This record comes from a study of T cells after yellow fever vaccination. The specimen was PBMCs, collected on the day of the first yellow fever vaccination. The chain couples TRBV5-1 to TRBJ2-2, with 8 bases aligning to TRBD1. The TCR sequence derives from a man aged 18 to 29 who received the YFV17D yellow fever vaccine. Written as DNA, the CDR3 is TGCGCCAGCAGCTTGGCCGGGCAGGGGGCCGACACCGGGGAGCTGTTTTTT. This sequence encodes CASSLAGQGADTGELFF.